Detailed here is one T cell receptor (beta chain). These data are taken from a study of blood T cell repertoires in COVID-19. Study-wide context: Acute and convalescent COVID-19 specimens originated in the United States, Italy and Spain. PBMCs, B-cell-depleted T cells, or T cells provided the cDNA or gDNA that made up the material.

Per the authors' pipeline: Counts of nucleated cells, estimated from reference gene primer amplification, were obtained. Sequencing was performed with immunoSEQ multiplex PCR; in TCRdb, only in-frame clones are kept and a portion is missing. Clone size and V and J calls were adopted from that table, with D and trimming inferred from the DNA. The data contain just over 60,000 clones, over 75% of them singletons. This CDR3 contains 13 residues. The V and J ends lost 4 bases and 3 bases respectively, with 9 bases between them. Germline lookup yields CDR1 MNHEY and CDR2 SVGAGI. Material for sequencing was peripheral blood. The chain uses TRBV6-5 and TRBJ1-1; D unresolved. This sequence was found in a man in his fifties or sixties with acute or convalescent COVID-19. As DNA, the CDR3 is TGTGCCAGCAGTTCCCACGGGTACACTGAAGCTTTCTTT. Amino acids: CASSSHGYTEAFF.